The clone carrying this T cell receptor (beta chain) was counted between two and nine times. The source of the sample is a study of blood T cell repertoires in COVID-19. Overall study context: The analysed material was cDNA or gDNA that came from T cells, B-cell-depleted T cells, or PBMCs.

Seattle's cohort entered during active infection and was followed longitudinally. CDR3 length: 14 residues. The trim removed 6 bases at V and 6 bases at J, leaving 8 bases unmatched. Germline loops: CDR1 SQVTM, CDR2 ANQGSEA. Original methodology: For nucleated cells, counts were estimated from reference gene primer amplification. Sequencing used immunoSEQ multiplex PCR; TCRdb keeps in-frame clones, though not all of them. D and trimming come from the DNA, and the V and J calls and clone size come from that table. The table includes fewer than 250,000 clones, roughly 80% detected once. What was sequenced was peripheral blood. The genes are TRBV29-1 and TRBJ1-2, with TRBD1 matching 12 bases. The receptor's source is a woman aged 80 or older with COVID-19, enrolled during active disease. CDR3 sequence: CSVDSGTGGDGYTF. The CDR3, as DNA: TGCAGCGTCGATTCAGGGACAGGGGGCGATGGCTACACCTTC. Full variable domain (outside the CDR3, taken from reference TRBV29-1 and TRBJ1-2): SAVISQKPSRDICQRGTSLTIQCQVDSQVTMMFWYRQQPGQSLTLIATANQGSEATYESGFVIDKFPISRPNLTFSTLTVSNMSPEDSSIYLCSVDSGTGGDGYTFGSGTRLTVV.